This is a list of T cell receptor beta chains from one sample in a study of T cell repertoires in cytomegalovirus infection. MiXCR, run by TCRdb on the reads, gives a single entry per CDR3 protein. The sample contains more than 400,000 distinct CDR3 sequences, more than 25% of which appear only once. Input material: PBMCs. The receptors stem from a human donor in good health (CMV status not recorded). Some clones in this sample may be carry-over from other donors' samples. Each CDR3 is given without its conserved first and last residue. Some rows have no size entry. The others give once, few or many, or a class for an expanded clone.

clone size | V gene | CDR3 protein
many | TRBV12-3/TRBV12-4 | ASTYGGTQY
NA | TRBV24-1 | ATSDPHGTALREQF
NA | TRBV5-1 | ASSRTQNTGELF
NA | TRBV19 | ASSIRTGGNYGYT
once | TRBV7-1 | ASSSSQTGVYEQY
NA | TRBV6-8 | ASSKIGTGGSYEQY
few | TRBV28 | ASSFHSSGAQAF
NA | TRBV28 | ASLTIQGGSYEQY
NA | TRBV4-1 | ASSQDQGSGTSLKKNIQY
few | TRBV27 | ASRKTGELF
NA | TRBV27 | ATQRGNEQF
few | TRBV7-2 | ASSQGGTGVYEQY
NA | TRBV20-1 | SAKIAGRSSNQPQH
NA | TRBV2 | ASTGQLHSGNTIY
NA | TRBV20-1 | SARPPPGLAGVQETQY
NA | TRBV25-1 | ASSAGGGIYNEQF
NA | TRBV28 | ASRPGTAPYEQY
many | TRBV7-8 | ASSLVGWDGRNEQF
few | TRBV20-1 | SAGDGLSSTDTQY
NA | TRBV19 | ASSIVVAVNTEAF